The present T cell receptor beta chain was sequenced within a study of human T cells and chemical hapten exposure. Unmatched junction bases numbered 7, after V lost 5 bases and J lost 0 bases. This CDR3 is built from 16 residues. As for time point: patch test 2, 6 weeks after DPC sensitization. Treatment: therapeutic diphenylcyclopropenone sensitization with weekly scalp DPC. MiXCR was run by TCRdb on the RACE reads, yielding one entry per CDR3 protein. The sample has a few hundred thousand distinct CDR3 sequences, more than 5% seen once. Ten or more counts support this clonotype. The input for sequencing was whole blood, taken in connection with sensitization to the hapten diphenylcyclopropenone (DPC). This receptor was identified in a woman aged 18-29 years with alopecia areata. Some clones in this sample may be carry-over from other donors' samples. The chain combines TRBV12-3 or TRBV12-4 with TRBJ1-2, with 9 bases aligning to TRBD1. In DNA form, the CDR3 reads TGTGCCAGCAGTCCCCGGACAGGGGCTGCTAACTATGGCTACACCTTC. Protein: CASSPRTGAANYGYTF.